These T cell receptor beta chains were read from a single sample in a study of control samples from healthy donors and cancer patients. The table came from immunoSEQ multiplex PCR; TCRdb's copy has only in-frame clones and leaves some out. Of about 95,000 clones listed, approximately 90% are singletons. Sequencing was carried out using blood. Receptors originate from a woman in her sixties or seventies in good health. The CDR3 runs from the conserved cysteine through the conserved F or W. D genes are given only for firm matches. Rows may omit the clone size; those that give it use once, few, many or a size class.

V,size,D,J,DNA,CDR3
TRBV19,NA,NA,TRBJ1-2,TGTGCCAGTAGTATCGGGACCAAAAGTCGTCGTGGCTACACCTTC,CASSIGTKSRRGYTF
TRBV19,NA,NA,TRBJ1-2,TGTGCCTCCAGGGTATCGGGATCTAACTATGGCTACACCTTC,CASRVSGSNYGYTF
TRBV7-2,NA,TRBD1,TRBJ1-4,TGTGCCAGCAGCCCTCCGGGACAGGGTGTTGAAAAACTGTTTTTT,CASSPPGQGVEKLFF
TRBV6-4,NA,TRBD1,TRBJ2-3,TGTGCCAGCAGTGACCCGGACAGGGCAGATACGCAGTATTTT,CASSDPDRADTQYF
TRBV7-2,NA,TRBD2,TRBJ2-7,TGTGCCAGCAGCTTAGGGACTAGCGGGGGGAAAGGCGAGCAGTACTTC,CASSLGTSGGKGEQYF
TRBV6-1,NA,NA,TRBJ1-1,TGTGCCAGCAGTGAATGGCCAGGGGAAGCTTTCTTT,CASSEWPGEAFF
TRBV10-3,NA,TRBD1,TRBJ1-2,TGTGCCATCAGTGGGATATTCGGACAGGGGGCTAACTATGGCTACACCTTC,CAISGIFGQGANYGYTF
TRBV2,NA,NA,TRBJ1-1,TGTGCCAGCAGTGAAGTTAGTAGGGCGTACACTGAAGCTTTCTTT,CASSEVSRAYTEAFF
TRBV30,NA,NA,TRBJ1-1,TGTGCCTGGAGTAGGAAGGGGCTAACGGATGAAGCTTTCTTT,CAWSRKGLTDEAFF
TRBV18,NA,TRBD1,TRBJ1-4,TGTGCCAGCTCTCGGGGACAGACTAATGAAAAACTGTTTTTT,CASSRGQTNEKLFF
TRBV6-1,NA,NA,TRBJ2-1,TGTGCCAGCAGTGCGGCGGGGTGGACGCCCCGGCTCAATGAGCAGTTCTTC,CASSAAGWTPRLNEQFF
TRBV18,NA,NA,TRBJ1-1,TGTGCCAGCTCACCTATAACCCGGGACTACACTGAAGCTTTCTTT,CASSPITRDYTEAFF
TRBV13,NA,NA,TRBJ2-2,TGTGCCAGCACCCTTCTTACCTTGGGGAACACCGGGGAGCTGTTTTTT,CASTLLTLGNTGELFF
TRBV7-6,NA,NA,TRBJ2-3,TGTGCCAGCAGCTTAGGGGTGGCTAGCACAGATACGCAGTATTTT,CASSLGVASTDTQYF
TRBV6-2/TRBV6-3,once,NA,TRBJ1-4,TGTGCCAGCAGTTTCTGGACAGTCGGAACTGAAAAACTGTTTTTT,CASSFWTVGTEKLFF